This T cell receptor (beta chain) is from a study of identical twins. TCRdb redid the calling of the 5' RACE reads with MiXCR, one entry per CDR3 protein. Of roughly 1.6 million distinct CDR3 sequences listed, 25% to 35% are singletons. The ends were cut back, 2 bases at V and 7 bases at J, with 9 bases in the middle. This CDR3 is 14 amino acids long. CDR1 and CDR2 from the germline V gene are MNHNY and SVGAGI (reference sequence). The specimen sequenced was cord blood. The source is a newborn girl in good health. The chain joins TRBV6-6 to TRBJ1-6; perhaps TRBD1 as D (6 bases). The CDR3 is CASSYGDKNSPLHF. DNA for the CDR3: TGTGCCAGCAGTTACGGGGACAAAAATTCACCCCTCCACTTT.